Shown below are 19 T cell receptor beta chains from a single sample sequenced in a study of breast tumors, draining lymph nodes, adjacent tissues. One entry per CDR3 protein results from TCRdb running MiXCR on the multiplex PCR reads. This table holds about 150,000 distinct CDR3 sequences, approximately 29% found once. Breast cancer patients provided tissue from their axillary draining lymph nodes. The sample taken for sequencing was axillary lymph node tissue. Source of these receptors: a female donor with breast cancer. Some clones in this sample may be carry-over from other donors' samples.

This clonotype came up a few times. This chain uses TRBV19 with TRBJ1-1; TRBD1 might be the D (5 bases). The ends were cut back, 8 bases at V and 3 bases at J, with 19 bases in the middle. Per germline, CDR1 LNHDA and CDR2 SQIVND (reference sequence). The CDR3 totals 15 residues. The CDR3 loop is CASVVRGWGDTEAFF. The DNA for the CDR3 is TGTGCCAGTGTGGTTAGGGGTTGGGGGGACACTGAAGCTTTCTTT. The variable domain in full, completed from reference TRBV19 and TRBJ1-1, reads DGGITQSPKYLFRKEGQNVTLSCEQNLNHDAMYWYRQDPGQGLRLIYYSQIVNDFQKGDIAEGYSVSREKKESFPLTVTSAQKNPTAFYLCASVVRGWGDTEAFFGQGTRLTVV.

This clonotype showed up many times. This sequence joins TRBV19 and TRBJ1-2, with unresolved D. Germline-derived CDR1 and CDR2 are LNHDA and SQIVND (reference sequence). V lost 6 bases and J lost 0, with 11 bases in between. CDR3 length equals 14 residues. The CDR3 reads CASRSAASNYGYTF. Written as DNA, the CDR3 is TGTGCCAGTAGATCGGCCGCTTCTAACTATGGCTACACCTTC.

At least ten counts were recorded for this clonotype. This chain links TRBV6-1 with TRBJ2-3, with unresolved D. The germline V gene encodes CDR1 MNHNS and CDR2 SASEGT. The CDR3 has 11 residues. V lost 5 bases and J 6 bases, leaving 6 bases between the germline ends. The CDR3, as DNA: TGTGCCAGCAGTAGCCGGGATACGCAGTATTTT. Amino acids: CASSSRDTQYF.

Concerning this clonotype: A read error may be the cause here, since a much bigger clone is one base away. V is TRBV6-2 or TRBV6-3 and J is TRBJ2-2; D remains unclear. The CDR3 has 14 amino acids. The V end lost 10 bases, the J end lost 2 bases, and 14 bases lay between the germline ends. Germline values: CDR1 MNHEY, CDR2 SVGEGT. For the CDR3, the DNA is TGTGCCAACATTGGTGGGATCAACACCGGGGAGCTGTTTTTT. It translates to CANIGGINTGELFF.

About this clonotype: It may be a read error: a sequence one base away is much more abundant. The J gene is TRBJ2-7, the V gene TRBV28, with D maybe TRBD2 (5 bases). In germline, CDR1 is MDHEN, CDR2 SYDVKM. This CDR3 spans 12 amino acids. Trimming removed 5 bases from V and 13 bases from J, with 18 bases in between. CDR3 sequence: CASSPPLSRAYF. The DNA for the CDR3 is TGTGCCAGCAGTCCCCCCCTATCGAGGGCTTACTTC.

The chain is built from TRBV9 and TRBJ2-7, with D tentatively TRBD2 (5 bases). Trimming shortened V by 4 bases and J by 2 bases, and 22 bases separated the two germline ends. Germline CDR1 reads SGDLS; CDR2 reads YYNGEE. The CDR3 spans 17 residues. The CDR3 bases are TGTGCCAGCAGCCCCCGTAAAGGAGGTATGGGGACCTACGAGCAGTACTTC. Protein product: CASSPRKGGMGTYEQYF.

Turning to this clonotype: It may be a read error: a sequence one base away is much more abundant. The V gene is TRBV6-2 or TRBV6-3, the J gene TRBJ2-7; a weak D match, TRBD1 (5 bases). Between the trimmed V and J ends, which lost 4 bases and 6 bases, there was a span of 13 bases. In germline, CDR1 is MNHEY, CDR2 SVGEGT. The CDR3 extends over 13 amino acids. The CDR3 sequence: CASSSQGSVEQYV. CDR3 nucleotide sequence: TGTGCCAGCAGTTCCCAGGGATCTGTCGAGCAGTACGTC.

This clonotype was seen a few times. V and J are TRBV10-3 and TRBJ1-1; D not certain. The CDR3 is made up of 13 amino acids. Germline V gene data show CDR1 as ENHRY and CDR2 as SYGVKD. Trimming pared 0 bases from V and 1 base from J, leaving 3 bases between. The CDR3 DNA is TGTGCCATCAGTGAGTCTGGGAACACTGAAGCTTTCTTT. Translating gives CAISESGNTEAFF.

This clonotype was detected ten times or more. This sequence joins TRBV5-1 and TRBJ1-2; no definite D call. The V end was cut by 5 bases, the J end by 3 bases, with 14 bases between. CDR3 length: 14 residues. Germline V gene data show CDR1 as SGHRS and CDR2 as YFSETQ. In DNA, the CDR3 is TGCGCCAGCAGAAAAAACAGTTATGACTATGGCTACACCTTC. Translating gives CASRKNSYDYGYTF. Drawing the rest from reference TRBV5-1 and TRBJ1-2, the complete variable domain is KAGVTQTPRYLIKTRGQQVTLSCSPISGHRSVSWYQQTPGQGLQFLFEYFSETQRNKGNFPGRFSGRQFSNSRSEMNVSTLELGDSALYLCASRKNSYDYGYTFGSGTRLTVV.

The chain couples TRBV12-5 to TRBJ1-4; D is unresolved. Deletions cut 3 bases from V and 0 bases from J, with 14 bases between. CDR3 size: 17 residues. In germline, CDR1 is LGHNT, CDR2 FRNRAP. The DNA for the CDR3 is TGTGCTAGTGGTTTAGCTTCGGCTACTGCAACTAATGAAAAACTGTTTTTT. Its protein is CASGLASATATNEKLFF.

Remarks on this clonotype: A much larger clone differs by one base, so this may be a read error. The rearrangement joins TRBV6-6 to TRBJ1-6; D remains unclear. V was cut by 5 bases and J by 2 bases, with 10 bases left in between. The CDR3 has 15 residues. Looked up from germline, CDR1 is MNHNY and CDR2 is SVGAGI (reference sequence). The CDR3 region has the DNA TGTGCCAGCAGTCACGGGCGGACCTATAATTCACCCCTCCACTTT. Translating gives CASSHGRTYNSPLHF.

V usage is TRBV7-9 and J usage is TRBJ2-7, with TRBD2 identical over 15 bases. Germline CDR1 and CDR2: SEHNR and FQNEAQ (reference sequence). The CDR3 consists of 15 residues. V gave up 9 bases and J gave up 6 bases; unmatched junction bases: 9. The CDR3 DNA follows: TGTGCCAGTCAGGGGACTAGCGGGGGGAGATGCGAGCAGTACGTC. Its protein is CASQGTSGGRCEQYV.

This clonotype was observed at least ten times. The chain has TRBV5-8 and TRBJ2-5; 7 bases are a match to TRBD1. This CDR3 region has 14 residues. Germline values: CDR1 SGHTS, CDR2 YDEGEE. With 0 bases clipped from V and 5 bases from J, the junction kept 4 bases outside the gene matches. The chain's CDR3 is CASSLAGTVETQYF. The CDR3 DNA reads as TGTGCCAGCAGCTTGGCCGGGACAGTGGAGACCCAGTACTTC.

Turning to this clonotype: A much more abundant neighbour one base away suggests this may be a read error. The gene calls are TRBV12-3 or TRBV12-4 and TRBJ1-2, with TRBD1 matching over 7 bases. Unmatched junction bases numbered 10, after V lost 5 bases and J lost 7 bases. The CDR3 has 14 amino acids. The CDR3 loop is CASSIQTGNAGYTF. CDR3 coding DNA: TGTGCCAGCAGTATTCAGACAGGGAATGCTGGCTACACCTTC.

Written as DNA, the CDR3 is TGTGCCAGCAGCTTACCGACTAGCGGGGGGCTCCAAGAGACCCAGTACTTC. This encodes CASSLPTSGGLQETQYF. The chain carries TRBV7-2 and TRBJ2-5; TRBD2 aligns across 13 bases. With V trimmed by 2 bases and J by 1 base, 4 bases remained unmatched. Germline CDR1 and CDR2: SGHTA and FQGNSA. This CDR3 comprises 17 residues. The whole variable domain, filled in from reference TRBV7-2 and TRBJ2-5, reads GAGVSQSPSNKVTEKGKDVELRCDPISGHTALYWYRQSLGQGLEFLIYFQGNSAPDKSGLPSDRFSAERTGGSVSTLTIQRTQQEDSAVYLCASSLPTSGGLQETQYFGPGTRLLVL.

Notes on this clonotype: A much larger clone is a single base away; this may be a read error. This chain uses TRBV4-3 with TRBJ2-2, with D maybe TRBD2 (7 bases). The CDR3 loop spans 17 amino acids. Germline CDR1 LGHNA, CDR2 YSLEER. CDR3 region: CASSQEGGGRISGELSF. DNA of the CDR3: TGCGCCAGCAGCCAAGAAGGGGGGGGGAGGATAAGCGGGGAGCTGTCTTTT.

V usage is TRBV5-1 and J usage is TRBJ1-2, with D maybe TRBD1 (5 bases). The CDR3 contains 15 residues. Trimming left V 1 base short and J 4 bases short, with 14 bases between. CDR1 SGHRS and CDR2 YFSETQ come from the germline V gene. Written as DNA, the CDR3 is TGCGCCAGCAGCTTGTACGGGGGTCGCACCTATGGCTACACCTTC. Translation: CASSLYGGRTYGYTF.

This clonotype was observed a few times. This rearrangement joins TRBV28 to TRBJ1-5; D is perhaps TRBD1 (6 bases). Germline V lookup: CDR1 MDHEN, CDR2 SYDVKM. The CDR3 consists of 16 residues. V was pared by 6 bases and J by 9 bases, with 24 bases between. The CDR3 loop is CASSRSGGTRYLPQHF. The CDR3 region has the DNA TGTGCCAGCAGCAGATCCGGGGGGACACGGTATCTGCCCCAGCATTTT.

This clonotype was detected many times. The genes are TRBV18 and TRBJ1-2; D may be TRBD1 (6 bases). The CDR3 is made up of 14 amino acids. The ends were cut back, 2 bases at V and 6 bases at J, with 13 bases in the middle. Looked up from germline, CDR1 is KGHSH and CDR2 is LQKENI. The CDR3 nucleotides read TGTGCCAGCTCACCAGTTGGGGGGCAAGATGGCTACACCTTC. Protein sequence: CASSPVGGQDGYTF.